These T cell receptor beta chains were read from a single sample in a study of OX40 agonist ivuxolimab in advanced cancers. Clones were sequenced by immunoSEQ multiplex PCR, and TCRdb holds only the in-frame ones, with some missing. The table lists tens of thousands of clones, over 65% of them singletons. The specimen was CD4+ or CD8+ T cells sorted from blood, collected in a trial of the OX40 agonist ivuxolimab. These receptor sequences come from an adult with an advanced solid tumor such as melanoma, head and neck, liver or kidney cancer. The CDR3 runs from the conserved cysteine through the conserved F or W. The order of the fields is D gene, J gene, clone size, V gene, CDR3 protein, CDR3 DNA. A D gene is named only where the DNA matches it firmly. Expanded clones are given a class, and other clones once, few, many or no size at all.

TRBD1	TRBJ1-5	-	TRBV19	CASSSRTGGLRGQPQHF	TGTGCCAGTAGTAGTCGGACAGGGGGCCTTAGGGGTCAGCCCCAGCATTTT
-	TRBJ1-2	-	TRBV5-4	CASSQGPGDQYGYTF	TGTGCCAGCAGCCAGGGACCGGGAGACCAGTATGGCTACACCTTC
-	TRBJ1-5	-	TRBV7-2	CATTANLNQPQHF	TGTGCCACGACAGCGAACCTCAATCAGCCCCAGCATTTT
TRBD1	TRBJ2-1	-	TRBV11-3	CASSGVGTGGNNEQFF	TGTGCCAGCAGTGGGGTGGGGACAGGGGGCAACAATGAGCAGTTCTTC
-	TRBJ2-1	-	TRBV7-3	CASSLRPQGYNEQFF	TGTGCCAGCAGCTTACGTCCCCAGGGGTACAATGAGCAGTTCTTC
-	TRBJ2-7	-	TRBV2	CASSKTAQSSYEQYF	TGTGCCAGCAGCAAGACAGCTCAGAGCTCCTACGAGCAGTACTTC
TRBD1	TRBJ1-5	-	TRBV28	CASRQRDRHNQPQHF	TGTGCCAGCAGACAAAGGGACAGACACAATCAGCCCCAGCATTTT
-	TRBJ1-2	-	TRBV28	CASSSGTGTLGGYTF	TGTGCCAGCAGCTCAGGAACCGGGACGCTGGGCGGCTACACCTTC
-	TRBJ1-1	once	TRBV7-9	CASSRGGWDTEAFF	TGTGCCAGCAGTCGCGGGGGGTGGGACACTGAAGCTTTCTTT
-	TRBJ1-1	-	TRBV19	CASNPSWGLANTEAFF	TGTGCCAGTAACCCTAGTTGGGGGTTAGCGAACACTGAAGCTTTCTTT
TRBD1	TRBJ2-1	-	TRBV4-3	CASSRQGNSYNEQFF	TGCGCCAGCAGCCGACAGGGAAATTCCTACAATGAGCAGTTCTTC
-	TRBJ1-1	-	TRBV7-8	CASSFWAGEMNTEAFF	TGTGCCAGCAGCTTTTGGGCAGGAGAAATGAACACTGAAGCTTTCTTT
-	TRBJ2-6	-	TRBV7-3	CASSLDRANVLTF	TGTGCCAGCAGCTTAGATCGGGCCAACGTCCTGACTTTC
TRBD1	TRBJ1-2	-	TRBV2	CATGQGSSGYTF	TGTGCCACTGGACAGGGGAGTTCGGGCTACACCTTC
-	TRBJ1-5	-	TRBV10-1	CASSLGGEGDRPQHF	TGCGCCAGCAGTTTAGGGGGAGAGGGGGATCGACCCCAGCATTTT
TRBD1	TRBJ1-1	-	TRBV5-1	CASSLGGDRVQAFF	TGCGCCAGCAGCTTGGGAGGGGACAGGGTCCAAGCTTTCTTT
-	TRBJ2-1	-	TRBV7-8	CASSLGPINEQFF	TGTGCCAGCAGCCTGGGACCCATAAATGAGCAGTTCTTC
-	TRBJ2-7	-	TRBV7-2	CASSLARDYEQYF	TGTGCCAGCAGCTTAGCGCGGGACTACGAGCAGTACTTC
-	TRBJ1-2	-	TRBV6-6	CASSSTGLYGYTF	TGTGCCAGCAGTTCGACAGGCCTCTATGGCTACACCTTC
-	TRBJ2-5	-	TRBV11-2	CASTNRDEETQYF	TGTGCCAGCACCAACAGGGATGAGGAGACCCAGTACTTC
-	TRBJ2-5	-	TRBV7-9	CASSSLGQSQETQYF	TGTGCCAGCAGCTCGTTAGGACAGAGCCAAGAGACCCAGTACTTC
-	TRBJ2-2	-	TRBV29-1	CSVGRDPNTGELFF	TGCAGCGTTGGGCGGGACCCGAACACCGGGGAGCTGTTTTTT
-	TRBJ2-5	-	TRBV6-5	CASSYNAADQETQYF	TGTGCCAGCAGTTATAACGCGGCGGACCAAGAGACCCAGTACTTC
-	TRBJ2-3	-	TRBV19	CASSIQGSTDTQYF	TGTGCCAGTAGTATCCAGGGGAGCACAGATACGCAGTATTTT
TRBD2	TRBJ2-7	-	TRBV7-9	CASTSLAGAYEQYF	TGTGCCAGCACAAGTCTAGCGGGAGCCTACGAGCAGTACTTC
TRBD1	TRBJ1-1	-	TRBV6-6	CASRRTTGEAFF	TGTGCCAGCAGGCGAACGACAGGGGAAGCTTTCTTT
-	TRBJ2-5	-	TRBV10-3	CAISESKGGGETQYF	TGTGCCATCAGTGAGTCGAAAGGGGGTGGAGAGACCCAGTACTTC
-	TRBJ2-5	-	TRBV5-4	CASSLAPPETQYF	TGTGCCAGCAGCTTGGCTCCTCCAGAGACCCAGTACTTC
TRBD1	TRBJ1-3	-	TRBV30	CAWNPQWDRGNTIYF	TGTGCCTGGAATCCCCAGTGGGACAGGGGAAACACCATATATTTT
-	TRBJ2-2	-	TRBV19	CAGRDTSSTPNTGELFF	TGTGCCGGCCGGGACACAAGCTCGACCCCGAACACCGGGGAGCTGTTTTTT
TRBD1	TRBJ1-5	-	TRBV19	CASTRTGFLNQPQHF	TGTGCCAGTACCAGGACAGGATTTCTCAATCAGCCCCAGCATTTT
-	TRBJ1-5	-	TRBV19	CASNRRGARPQHF	TGTGCCAGTAACCGACGGGGGGCGAGGCCCCAGCATTTT
-	TRBJ1-1	-	TRBV15	CATSRQAGVRGTEAFF	TGTGCCACCAGCAGACAGGCCGGGGTCCGGGGCACTGAAGCTTTCTTT
TRBD1	TRBJ1-2	-	TRBV13	CASSLGGQGGFGYTF	TGTGCCAGCAGCTTAGGGGGACAGGGGGGTTTTGGCTACACCTTC
-	TRBJ2-7	-	TRBV4-2	CASSQDEGPYEQYF	TGTGCCAGCAGCCAAGATGAGGGACCCTACGAGCAGTACTTC
-	TRBJ1-6	few	TRBV2	CASSVRSPLHF	TGTGCCAGCAGTGTTAGGTCACCCCTCCACTTT
TRBD1	TRBJ1-2	-	TRBV30	CAWSRDRGRANYGYTF	TGTGCCTGGAGTAGGGACAGGGGGCGAGCTAACTATGGCTACACCTTC
-	TRBJ1-1	many	TRBV29-1	CSVEGGMMNTEAFF	TGCAGCGTTGAAGGGGGCATGATGAACACTGAAGCTTTCTTT
TRBD1	TRBJ2-7	-	TRBV18	CASSPGQVNYEQYF	TGTGCCAGCTCGCCGGGACAGGTAAACTACGAGCAGTACTTC
-	TRBJ2-3	once	TRBV5-1	CASSLGAARSTDTQYF	TGCGCCAGCAGCTTGGGGGCAGCGAGGAGCACAGATACGCAGTATTTT
-	TRBJ2-2	-	TRBV7-9	CASSYPRASGYDTGELFF	TGTGCCAGCAGCTACCCCCGGGCATCAGGGTATGACACCGGGGAGCTGTTTTTT
-	TRBJ2-1	once	TRBV7-9	CASSLMGQGNNEQFF	TGTGCCAGCAGCTTAATGGGCCAGGGAAACAATGAGCAGTTCTTC
-	TRBJ1-1	few	TRBV5-1	CASSFNMNTEAFF	TGCGCCAGCAGCTTCAATATGAACACTGAAGCTTTCTTT
TRBD2	TRBJ2-2	-	TRBV19	CASLPGLASGELFF	TGTGCCAGCTTACCGGGACTAGCCAGCGGGGAGCTGTTTTTT
-	TRBJ2-7	-	TRBV6-1	CASSGERLRYEQYF	TGTGCCAGCAGTGGGGAAAGGCTTCGGTACGAGCAGTACTTC
-	TRBJ1-2	-	TRBV30	CASSGTNYGYTF	TGTGCCTCCTCGGGGACTAACTATGGCTACACCTTC
TRBD1	TRBJ2-7	-	TRBV28	CASSSGTGPYEQYF	TGTGCCAGCAGTTCCGGGACAGGCCCCTACGAGCAGTACTTC
-	TRBJ1-1	few	TRBV2	CASSERGNEAFF	TGTGCCAGCAGTGAAAGGGGGAATGAAGCTTTCTTT
-	TRBJ2-7	-	TRBV29-1	CSVAPDSPGYEQYF	TGCAGCGTCGCGCCGGACAGTCCGGGCTACGAGCAGTACTTC
-	TRBJ2-7	-	TRBV30	CAWSVPRPPYEQYF	TGTGCCTGGAGTGTACCCCGCCCTCCCTACGAGCAGTACTTC
TRBD1	TRBJ1-1	few	TRBV27	CASSITGGGYTEAFF	TGTGCCAGCAGCATTACCGGAGGGGGCTACACTGAAGCTTTCTTT
-	TRBJ2-3	-	TRBV25-1	CASSEPRGGRTDTQYF	TGTGCCAGCAGTGAGCCCAGGGGGGGCCGCACAGATACGCAGTATTTT
-	TRBJ1-3	few	TRBV6-6	CASRQGSGNTIYF	TGTGCCAGCAGACAGGGATCTGGAAACACCATATATTTT
TRBD2	TRBJ2-1	-	TRBV15	CATSREAVRLAGGVDEQFF	TGTGCCACCAGCAGAGAAGCTGTCCGACTAGCGGGAGGGGTGGATGAGCAGTTCTTC
-	TRBJ2-5	few	TRBV4-2	CASSQGTRGETQYF	TGTGCCAGCAGCCAAGGGACTCGGGGAGAGACCCAGTACTTC